This TCR beta chain comes out of a study of blood T cell repertoires in COVID-19. The overall study: Researchers got acute and convalescent COVID-19 samples from the United States, Italy and Spain. Sample material is recorded as cDNA or gDNA derived from T cells, B-cell-depleted T cells, or PBMCs.

Deletions cut 2 bases from V and 6 bases from J, with 20 bases between. The CDR3 runs to 17 residues. Germline-derived CDR1 and CDR2 are MNHNS and SASEGT. Authors' analysis steps: Amplifying reference gene primers gave estimates of nucleated cell counts. Measured with immunoSEQ multiplex PCR; TCRdb has only the in-frame clones, and not every one. V, J and clone size are taken as reported in that table, and D and trimming were inferred from the DNA itself. The sample has approximately 140,000 clones; under 85% are singletons. This receptor was taken from a human donor in a cohort sampled during active COVID-19. V is TRBV6-1 and J is TRBJ2-4; D might be TRBD2 (6 bases). The sequencing sample was made of peripheral blood. The CDR3 loop reads CASSERIGDLGGNIQYF. DNA of the CDR3: TGTGCCAGCAGTGAAAGGATAGGGGATCTCGGGGGAAACATTCAGTACTTC.